This T cell receptor (beta chain) came from a study of cytomegalovirus exposure and HLA in healthy donors. With regard to this clone: Its antigen remains unknown.

The CDR3 covers 16 residues. Per the germline V gene, CDR1 is SGHAT and CDR2 is FQNNGV. V shed 2 bases, J shed 5 bases, and the junction held 9 bases outside the gene matches. Broader study findings: Later analysis associated a missense DCLRE1C variant with TCR beta V- and J-gene trimming. Later, an analysis found that common viral pathogens appeared to be linked with several of the most significant clusters. A prior analysis recorded that most TCR beta V segments were productive about 90% or about 30% of the time.

With 60 Vbeta and 13 Jbeta primers, the PCR was carried out. The method was immunoSEQ multiplex PCR; TCRdb's version includes in-frame clones alone and lacks a portion of them. The sample lists 170,000 or so clones; about 85% were seen once. The V call is TRBV11-2, the J call TRBJ2-5; 9 nucleotides align to TRBD1. The source material was PBMCs. This clonotype was sampled from a man between 18 and 35 years old in good health and CMV-seronegative. The CDR3 loop reads CASSLRPGTGFETQYF. The CDR3 DNA reads as TGTGCCAGCAGCTTACGCCCGGGGACAGGGTTTGAGACCCAGTACTTC.